Sequencing of this T cell receptor beta chain was carried out in a study of blood T cells in healthy people across ages. CDR1 DFQATT and CDR2 SNEGSKA come from the germline V gene (reference sequence). The CDR3 sequence is 16 residues long. Between the trimmed V and J ends, which lost 3 bases and 0 bases, there was a span of 15 bases. The second PCR ran roughly 6 to 11 cycles with a sample-barcoded 5' primer and J-beta primers. The template-switch adaptor was a 5' adaptor with 12 random nucleotides. It tagged each cDNA molecule. A single record per CDR3 protein comes from TCRdb applying MiXCR to the 5' RACE reads. The sample has some 1.1 million distinct CDR3 sequences, 30% to 40% seen once. Every donor contributed around 10 milliliters of peripheral blood by blood draw.

The sequence came from a young man in good health. Sequenced sample: blood. The chain is built from TRBV20-1 and TRBJ1-5; D not resolved. CDR3 residues: CSARDQSEYSNQPQHF. The CDR3 region has the DNA TGCAGTGCTAGGGATCAGTCCGAATATAGCAATCAGCCCCAGCATTTT.